Below are 28 T cell receptor beta chains sequenced from a single sample in a study of graft-versus-host responses after intestinal transplantation (dated by TCRdb to about 2021). Receptor libraries were prepared by the immunoSEQ multiplex PCR assay. TCRdb stores this immuneACCESS table with in-frame sequences only. Part of the clones is absent; in the studies checked, under half of the shortfall reflects unresolved V genes, and no reason is known for the rest. The sample profile shows roughly 50,000 clones; more than 80% of them were found once. Less than 6.5% of the sample belongs to the ten largest clones. Sequencing was performed on PBMCs, taken 650 to 690 days after intestinal transplant. These receptors were taken from a human patient who received an intestinal transplant, so some T cells may come from the graft donor.

This rearrangement joins TRBV11-2 to TRBJ1-2; D is unresolved. CDR1 SGHAT and CDR2 FQNNGV come from the germline V gene. The CDR3 is 16 amino acids. The ends were cut back, 3 bases at V and 5 bases at J, with 19 bases in the middle. The CDR3 nucleotides read TGTGCCAGCAGCTTTGGGCCGGCCTATGCGGTTTATGGCTACACCTTC. It translates to CASSFGPAYAVYGYTF.

This chain links TRBV11-2 with TRBJ2-3; no reliable D call. V was clipped by 4 bases and J by 1 base, with 9 bases between them. Germline lookup yields CDR1 SGHAT and CDR2 FQNNGV. This CDR3 has 14 amino acids. This CDR3 is CASSSPRGTDTQYF. CDR3 nucleotides: TGTGCCAGCAGCTCCCCCCGGGGCACAGATACGCAGTATTTT. Variable domain in full (rest from reference TRBV11-2 and TRBJ2-3): EAGVAQSPRYKIIEKRQSVAFWCNPISGHATLYWYQQILGQGPKLLIQFQNNGVVDDSQLPKDRFSAERLKGVDSTLKIQPAKLEDSAVYLCASSSPRGTDTQYFGPGTRLTVL.

The chain uses TRBV2 and TRBJ1-5; 8 bases line up with TRBD1. This CDR3 has 16 residues. The germline CDR1 and CDR2 sequences are SNHLY and FYNNEI. V dropped 2 bases and J dropped 1; count of bases not matched to a gene: 4. CDR3 nucleotides: TGTGCCAGCAGTGAATGGGACAGGATGAGCAATCAGCCCCAGCATTTT. Protein sequence: CASSEWDRMSNQPQHF.

V usage is TRBV5-4 and J usage is TRBJ1-5, with unresolved D. The V and J ends lost 4 bases and 3 bases respectively, with 8 bases between them. Germline CDR1 SGHNT, CDR2 YYREEE (reference sequence). This CDR3 is 13 amino acids long. DNA for the CDR3: TGTGCCAGCAGCCAACTAGCCAATCAGCCCCAGCATTTT. Translated, it gives CASSQLANQPQHF.

In DNA, the CDR3 is TGTGCCACCCCCCGGACAGGGAGGACAGAGACCCAGTACTTC. Its translation is CATPRTGRTETQYF. V gene TRBV10-3 combines with J gene TRBJ2-5; 8 nucleotides match TRBD1. This CDR3 comprises 14 residues. The germline V gene encodes CDR1 ENHRY and CDR2 SYGVKD. V shed 10 bases and J 4 bases; nucleotides not matched to a gene: 11.

The rearrangement joins TRBV13 to TRBJ2-3; the match to TRBD2 covers 7 bases. V shed 0 bases, J shed 5 bases, and the junction held 5 bases outside the gene matches. There are 15 residues in the CDR3. CDR1 PRHDT and CDR2 FYEKMQ come from the germline V gene (reference sequence). CDR3 region: CASSLGGRGIDTQYF. DNA for the CDR3: TGTGCCAGCAGCTTAGGTGGGCGGGGGATAGATACGCAGTATTTT.

The J gene is TRBJ1-1, the V gene TRBV7-9; 8 bases agree with TRBD1. With 2 bases clipped from V and 6 bases from J, the junction kept 11 bases outside the gene matches. The germline CDR1 and CDR2 sequences are SEHNR and FQNEAQ (reference sequence). The CDR3 covers 16 residues. CDR3 residues: CASSLNRGAFWAEAFF. The CDR3 region has the DNA TGTGCCAGCAGCTTAAACAGGGGGGCCTTTTGGGCTGAAGCTTTCTTT.

The chain uses TRBV5-6 and TRBJ2-3; 12 bases are a match to TRBD2. The CDR3 extends over 16 amino acids. Trimming removed 1 base from V and 1 base from J; junction bases left unmatched: 1. Germline V CDR1 and CDR2: SGHDT, YYEEEE. The CDR3 DNA reads TGTGCCAGCAGCTTGAGGACTAGCGGGGGCACAGATACGCAGTATTTT. It yields the protein CASSLRTSGGTDTQYF.

CDR3 bases: TGTGCCATCAGTGACCTGGGACAGTCTGGAAACACCATATATTTT. This encodes CAISDLGQSGNTIYF. This chain joins TRBV10-3 and TRBJ1-3; 7 nucleotides agree with TRBD1. The CDR3 runs to 15 residues. The J segment lost 1 base and the V segment lost 3 bases, leaving 3 bases of the junction unmatched. CDR1 and CDR2 (germline): ENHRY, SYGVKD.

The rearrangement uses TRBV4-2 and TRBJ2-7; TRBD1 matches 8 bases. Unmatched junction bases numbered 8, after V lost 1 base and J lost 3 bases. CDR1 is LGHNA and CDR2 is YNFKEQ in the germline V gene. This CDR3 contains 16 residues. CDR3 coding DNA: TGTGCCAGCAGCCAAGGGTCCGTCGGACAGGGCTACGAGCAGTACTTC. It encodes CASSQGSVGQGYEQYF.

J is TRBJ2-3 and V is TRBV11-3, with D possibly being TRBD2 (6 bases). Trimming left V 7 bases short and J 1 base short, with 21 bases between. Per germline, CDR1 SGHNT and CDR2 YENEEA. The CDR3 loop spans 17 amino acids. The CDR3 nucleotides are TGTGCCAGCACCCTACGGCGGGATAGCGAGGGCACAGATACGCAGTATTTT. Its translation: CASTLRRDSEGTDTQYF.

The chain couples TRBV5-1 to TRBJ1-4; D remains unclear. This CDR3 is built from 13 residues. Per the germline V gene, CDR1 is SGHRS and CDR2 is YFSETQ. V was clipped by 6 bases and J by 5 bases, with 11 bases between them. The CDR3 DNA sequence: TGCGCCAGCAAGTCAGGAGGAAATGAAAAACTGTTTTTT. Protein sequence: CASKSGGNEKLFF.

This clone was detected a few times. V is TRBV11-3 and J is TRBJ1-2; a possible D gene is TRBD1 (5 bases). Germline V lookup: CDR1 SGHNT, CDR2 YENEEA. Trimming stripped 5 bases from V and 4 bases from J, with 8 bases between. CDR3 length: 12 amino acids. In nucleotides, the CDR3 is TGTGCCAGCAGCACGGGACGCTATGGCTACACCTTC. Its protein is CASSTGRYGYTF.

This chain connects TRBV2 to TRBJ2-7; tentatively, D is TRBD1 (5 bases). There are 15 residues in the CDR3. V gave up 3 bases and J gave up 0 bases, with 12 bases separating them. CDR1 and CDR2 from the germline V gene are SNHLY and FYNNEI. The CDR3: CASSDLGETSYEQYF. DNA of the CDR3: TGTGCCAGCAGTGATCTAGGGGAAACCTCCTACGAGCAGTACTTC.

This clone appeared a single time. V and J are TRBV25-1 and TRBJ2-7; 10 bases align to TRBD2. V lost 6 bases, J lost 2 bases, and 1 base stayed unmatched. Germline V lookup: CDR1 MGHDK, CDR2 SYGVNS. This CDR3 has 13 amino acids. CDR3 region: CASSSGGAYEQYF. Here the CDR3 DNA reads TGTGCCAGCAGCAGCGGGGGGGCCTACGAGCAGTACTTC.

V and J are TRBV19 and TRBJ1-1; D remains unclear. CDR1 LNHDA and CDR2 SQIVND come from the germline V gene (reference sequence). This CDR3 is built from 15 residues. V was trimmed by 0 bases and J by 4 bases, leaving 12 bases between them. CDR3 bases: TGTGCCAGTAGTATAGATCTGAGGCAGAGCACTGAAGCTTTCTTT. Protein product: CASSIDLRQSTEAFF.

This chain uses TRBV2 with TRBJ2-3; no clear D gene. Between the trimmed V and J ends, which lost 2 bases and 0 bases, there was a span of 9 bases. The CDR3 has 15 residues. Germline CDR1 is SNHLY and CDR2 is FYNNEI. For the CDR3, the DNA is TGTGCCAGCAGTGAACTCCGACCTAGCACAGATACGCAGTATTTT. Its translation is CASSELRPSTDTQYF.

V gene TRBV27 combines with J gene TRBJ1-5; tentative D call: TRBD1 (5 bases). Between the trimmed V and J ends, which lost 10 bases and 3 bases, there was a span of 16 bases. Germline lookup yields CDR1 MNHEY and CDR2 SMNVEV (reference sequence). The CDR3 totals 14 residues. As DNA, the CDR3 is TGTGCCACCTCAGATGGGGGGACCAATCAGCCCCAGCATTTT. This encodes CATSDGGTNQPQHF.

CDR3 coding DNA: TGTGCCAGCAGCCGGGGGTGGGGCGATGAGGGCTACACCTTC. Amino acid sequence: CASSRGWGDEGYTF. This chain connects TRBV4-2 to TRBJ1-2; D possibly corresponds to TRBD1 (5 bases). Germline loops: CDR1 LGHNA, CDR2 YNFKEQ. CDR3 length: 14 amino acids. V lost 4 bases and J lost 8, with 17 bases in between.

The chain carries TRBV10-1 and TRBJ2-7; TRBD1 agrees at 7 bases. J lost 2 bases, V lost 5 bases, and 3 bases had no gene match. This CDR3 region has 13 residues. Germline V gene lookup returns CDR1 WNHNN and CDR2 SYGVQD (reference sequence). The CDR3 loop reads CASSPGTAYEQYF. For the CDR3, the DNA is TGCGCCAGCAGTCCCGGGACAGCCTACGAGCAGTACTTC.

The chain uses TRBV5-1 and TRBJ2-1; D may match TRBD1 or TRBD2 (6 bases each). Germline V gene sequence: CDR1 SGHRS, CDR2 YFSETQ. The ends were cut back, 1 base at V and 4 bases at J, with 15 bases in the middle. This CDR3 spans 16 amino acids. The DNA for the CDR3 is TGCGCCAGCAGCTTGTCTGAACGGGGGCCGTACAATGAGCAGTTCTTC. Translation gives CASSLSERGPYNEQFF.

This chain uses TRBV2 with TRBJ1-5, with unresolved D. CDR1 and CDR2 from the germline V gene are SNHLY and FYNNEI. CDR3 length equals 15 residues. V was clipped by 3 bases and J by 6 bases, with 15 bases between them. CDR3 residues: CASSEQGILGQPQHF. The CDR3 bases are TGTGCCAGCAGTGAGCAAGGGATTTTGGGTCAGCCCCAGCATTTT.

This clone was detected only a few times. This sample includes further DNA sequences coding for the same CDR3. V is TRBV25-1 and J is TRBJ2-3, with D maybe TRBD2 (6 bases). This CDR3 is 17 amino acids long. Trimming shortened V by 3 bases and J by 2 bases, and 18 bases separated the two germline ends. Germline V gene data show CDR1 as MGHDK and CDR2 as SYGVNS. This CDR3 is CASSDPAVGGDTDTQYF. DNA for the CDR3: TGTGCCAGCAGTGATCCAGCCGTCGGCGGGGACACAGATACGCAGTATTTT.

The rearrangement links TRBV30 to TRBJ1-3, with unresolved D. The CDR3 sequence is 12 residues long. The germline CDR1 and CDR2 sequences are GTSNPN and SVGIG (reference sequence). Trimming took 1 base from V and 2 from J, leaving 3 bases between them. CDR3 region: CAWSGAGNTIYF. Here the CDR3 DNA reads TGTGCCTGGAGTGGGGCTGGAAACACCATATATTTT.

This chain connects TRBV9 to TRBJ2-5, with D possibly being TRBD2 (5 bases). From germline, CDR1 is SGDLS and CDR2 YYNGEE. The CDR3 contains 16 residues. V lost 0 bases to trimming and J lost 5 bases, with 17 bases between them. CDR3 in amino acids: CASSVEFGEGVETQYF. Here the CDR3 DNA reads TGTGCCAGCAGCGTAGAATTCGGAGAGGGAGTGGAGACCCAGTACTTC.

In nucleotides, the CDR3 is TGTGCCAGCAGCTTAGCATGGGGGGCGAGTCAGCCCCAGCATTTT. Protein sequence: CASSLAWGASQPQHF. The genes are TRBV7-8 and TRBJ1-5; D is perhaps TRBD1 (6 bases). Germline CDR1 reads SGHVS; CDR2 reads FQNEAQ. With 0 bases removed from V and 6 bases from J, the gap between germline ends came to 12 bases. CDR3 length equals 15 residues. Variable domain in full (rest from reference TRBV7-8 and TRBJ1-5): GAGVSQSPRYKVAKRGQDVALRCDPISGHVSLFWYQQALGQGPEFLTYFQNEAQLDKSGLPSDRFFAERPEGSVSTLKIQRTQQEDSAVYLCASSLAWGASQPQHFGDGTRLSIL.

V and J are TRBV5-5 and TRBJ1-2; the D gene is possibly TRBD1 (6 bases). The germline V gene has CDR1 SGHKS and CDR2 YYEKEE (reference sequence). Trimming removed 4 bases at V and 12 bases at J, with 22 bases between. The CDR3 runs to 14 residues. Here the CDR3 reads CASSLKGTGTTHTF. The CDR3 region has the DNA TGTGCCAGCAGCCTAAAGGGAACCGGGACAACTCACACCTTC.

The chain has TRBV4-1 and TRBJ2-4, with 10 positions matching TRBD2. J gave up 2 bases and V 0 bases, and 13 bases lay outside the gene matches. Germline V gives CDR1 MGHRA, CDR2 YSYEKL. The CDR3 contains 20 residues. The CDR3 protein is CASSQETPLAGGWTKNIQYF. DNA for the CDR3: TGCGCCAGCAGCCAAGAGACCCCATTAGCGGGGGGCTGGACCAAAAACATTCAGTACTTC.